This T cell receptor (beta chain) was sequenced for a study of shared clonotypes between healthy human individuals. Libraries were prepared by immunoSEQ multiplex PCR; TCRdb keeps only in-frame clonotypes and omits some of them. The repertoire holds 1.5 million to 2.5 million clones, with about 95% as singletons. A word on this clone: The antigen is not known.

Study results and limitations: Tissues were not sampled, only blood, and their repertoires likely differ. Among non-shared clonotypes, generation probabilities were lower than among those shared by all four donors.

In the naive CD8 group, cells lacked CD45RO and were positively selected for CCR7, so terminally differentiated effector memory CD45RA+ cells were left out. CDR3 length equals 15 residues. The germline V and J ends were trimmed by 2 bases and 2 bases, with 14 bases remaining between them. Per germline, CDR1 SGHDT and CDR2 YYEEEE. This chain joins TRBV5-6 and TRBJ2-7, with D unclear. Sequenced sample: naive CD8+ T cells sorted from blood. This receptor was obtained from a man aged 18 to 29 in good health. The CDR3 coding sequence is TGTGCCAGCAGCTTTACGCCGTACAGCACCTACGAGCAGTACTTC. It is translated as CASSFTPYSTYEQYF.